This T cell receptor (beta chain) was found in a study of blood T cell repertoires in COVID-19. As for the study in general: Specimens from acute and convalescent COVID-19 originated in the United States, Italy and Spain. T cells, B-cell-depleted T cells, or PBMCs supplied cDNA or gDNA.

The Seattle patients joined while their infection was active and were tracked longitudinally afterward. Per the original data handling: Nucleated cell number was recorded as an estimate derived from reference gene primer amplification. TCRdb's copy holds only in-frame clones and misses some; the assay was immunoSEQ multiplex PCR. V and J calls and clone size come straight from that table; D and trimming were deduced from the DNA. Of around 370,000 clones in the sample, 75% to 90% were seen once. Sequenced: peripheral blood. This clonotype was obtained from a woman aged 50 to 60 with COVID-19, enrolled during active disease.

The CDR3 nucleotides read TGTGCCAGTAGTCGCGGACTAGCGGGTTCGAATGAGCAGTTCTTC. This encodes CASSRGLAGSNEQFF. The V call is TRBV19, the J call TRBJ2-1, with 11 bases identical to TRBD2. CDR1 LNHDA and CDR2 SQIVND come from the germline V gene (reference sequence). Trimming removed 5 bases from V and 7 bases from J; junction bases left unmatched: 7. The CDR3 covers 15 residues.